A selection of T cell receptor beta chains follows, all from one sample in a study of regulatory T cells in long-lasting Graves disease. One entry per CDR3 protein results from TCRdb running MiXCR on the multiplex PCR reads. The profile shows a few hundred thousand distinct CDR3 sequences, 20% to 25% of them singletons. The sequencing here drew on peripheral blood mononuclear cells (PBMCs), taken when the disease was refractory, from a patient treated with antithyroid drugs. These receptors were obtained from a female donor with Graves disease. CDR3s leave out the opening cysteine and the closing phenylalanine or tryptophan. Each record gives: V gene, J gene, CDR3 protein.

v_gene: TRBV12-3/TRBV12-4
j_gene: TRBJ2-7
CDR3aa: ASAHGTYEQY

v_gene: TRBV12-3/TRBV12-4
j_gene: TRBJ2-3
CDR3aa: ASSPNGGQTDTQY

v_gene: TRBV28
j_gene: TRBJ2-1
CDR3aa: ASSFRRGLIVHNEQF

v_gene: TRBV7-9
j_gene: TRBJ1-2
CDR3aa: ASSFSLADTRGYT

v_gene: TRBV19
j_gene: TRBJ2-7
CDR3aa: ASSIEDRGSIDNIYEQY

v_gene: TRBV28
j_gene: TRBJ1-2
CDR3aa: ASSLFTNGYT

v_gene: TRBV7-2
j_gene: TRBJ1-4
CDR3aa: ASSLAAGQGEKLF

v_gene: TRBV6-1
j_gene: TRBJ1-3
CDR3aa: ASSGTAGNTIY

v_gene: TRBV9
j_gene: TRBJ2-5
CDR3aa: ASSLGTYGPETQY

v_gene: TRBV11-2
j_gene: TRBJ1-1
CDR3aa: ASSRSRENTEAF

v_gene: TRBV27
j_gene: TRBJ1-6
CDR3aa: ASSFYPGFDSPLH

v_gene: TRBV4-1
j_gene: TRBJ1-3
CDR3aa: ASSQDRTGVSGNTIY

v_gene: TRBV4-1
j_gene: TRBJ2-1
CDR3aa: ASSGRLSQDNEQF

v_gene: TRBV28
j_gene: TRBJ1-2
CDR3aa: ASSLLTGAGGYT

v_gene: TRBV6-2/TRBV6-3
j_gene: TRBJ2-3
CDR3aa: ASSEARRGGTDTQY

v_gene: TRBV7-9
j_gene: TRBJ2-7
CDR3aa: ASSRTSRAEQY

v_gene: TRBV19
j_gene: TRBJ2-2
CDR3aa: ASSIGGRNAGELF

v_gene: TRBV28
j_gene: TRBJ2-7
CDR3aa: ASSFPGGVGTGVFEQY

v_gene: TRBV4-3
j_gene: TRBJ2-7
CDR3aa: ASSQDVGQMYEQY

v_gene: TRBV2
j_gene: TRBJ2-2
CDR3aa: ASSALAAGNTGELF

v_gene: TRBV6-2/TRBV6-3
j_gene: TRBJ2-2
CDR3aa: ASHRGLNTGELF

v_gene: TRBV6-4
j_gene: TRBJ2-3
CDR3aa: ASTLAGGRADTQY

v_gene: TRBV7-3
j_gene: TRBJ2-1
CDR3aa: ASSRPASSYNEQF

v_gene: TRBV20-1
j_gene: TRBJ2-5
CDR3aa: SAREGGTSQETQY

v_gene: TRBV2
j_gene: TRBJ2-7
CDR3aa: ASRARRITYEQY

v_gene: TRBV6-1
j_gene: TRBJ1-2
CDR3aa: ASIRGGQLTYGYT

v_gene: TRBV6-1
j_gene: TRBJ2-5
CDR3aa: ASNRPGGGETQY

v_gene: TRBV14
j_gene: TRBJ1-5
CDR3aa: ASSQWGSNQPQH

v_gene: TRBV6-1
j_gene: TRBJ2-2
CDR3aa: ASRETGISTGELF

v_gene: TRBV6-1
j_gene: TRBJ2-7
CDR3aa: ASPPGQGRCEQY

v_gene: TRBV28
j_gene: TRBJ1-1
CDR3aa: ASSFVGVGTEAF

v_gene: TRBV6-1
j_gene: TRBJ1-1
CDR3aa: ASSPPGTPPAF

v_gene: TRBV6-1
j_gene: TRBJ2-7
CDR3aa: ASTPGQASYEQY

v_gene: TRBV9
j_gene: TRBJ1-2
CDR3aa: ASSVGSRKANYGYT

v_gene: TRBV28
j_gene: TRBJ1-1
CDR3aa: ASSGVLNTEAF

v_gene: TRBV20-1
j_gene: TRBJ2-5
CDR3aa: SAFPGGVGQETQY

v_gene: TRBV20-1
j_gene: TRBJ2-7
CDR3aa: SARGLSGSYEQY

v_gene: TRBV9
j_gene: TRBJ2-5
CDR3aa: ASSPGFGETQY

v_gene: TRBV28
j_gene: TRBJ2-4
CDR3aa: ASSLPRANIQY

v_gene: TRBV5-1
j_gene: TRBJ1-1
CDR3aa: ASSLMRGGNTEAF

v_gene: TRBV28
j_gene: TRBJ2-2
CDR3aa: ASSSAGLVAPGELF

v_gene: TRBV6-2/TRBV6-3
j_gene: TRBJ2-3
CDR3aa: ASSYWAGSRPVTQY

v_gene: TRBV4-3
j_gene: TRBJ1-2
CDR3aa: ASSQDLRQGENYGYT

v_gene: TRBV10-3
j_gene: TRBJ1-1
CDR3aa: ATRDEGTEAF

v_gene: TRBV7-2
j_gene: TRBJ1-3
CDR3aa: ASSWTGADENTIY

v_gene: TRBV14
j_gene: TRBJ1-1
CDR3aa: ASSQDVGAYIPNTEAF

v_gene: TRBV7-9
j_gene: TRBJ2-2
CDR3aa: ASSLYREVWDTGELF

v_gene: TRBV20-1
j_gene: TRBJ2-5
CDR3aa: SARGGRVTQY

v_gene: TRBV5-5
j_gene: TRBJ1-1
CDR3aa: ASSLEKTEAF

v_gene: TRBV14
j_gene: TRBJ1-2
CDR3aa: ASSQEGGIYGYT

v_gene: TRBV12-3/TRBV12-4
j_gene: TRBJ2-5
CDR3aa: ASSLAEGGQETQY

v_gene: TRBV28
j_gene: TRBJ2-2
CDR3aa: ASSLADANTGELF

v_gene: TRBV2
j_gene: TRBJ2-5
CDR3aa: ASIGLAETQY

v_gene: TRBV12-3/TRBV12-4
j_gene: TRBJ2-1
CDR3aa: ASKKRHPDGEQF

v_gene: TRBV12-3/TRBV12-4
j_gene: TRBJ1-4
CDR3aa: ASSQRNEKLF

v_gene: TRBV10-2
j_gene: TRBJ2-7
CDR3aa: ASLLAGDGYEQY

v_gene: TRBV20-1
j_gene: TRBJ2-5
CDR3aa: SAFGQTQETQY

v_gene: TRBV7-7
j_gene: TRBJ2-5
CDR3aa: ASSDSTVGTQY

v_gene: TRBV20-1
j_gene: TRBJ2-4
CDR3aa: SASGGAFQY

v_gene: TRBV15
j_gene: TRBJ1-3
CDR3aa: ATSREVGGGNTIY